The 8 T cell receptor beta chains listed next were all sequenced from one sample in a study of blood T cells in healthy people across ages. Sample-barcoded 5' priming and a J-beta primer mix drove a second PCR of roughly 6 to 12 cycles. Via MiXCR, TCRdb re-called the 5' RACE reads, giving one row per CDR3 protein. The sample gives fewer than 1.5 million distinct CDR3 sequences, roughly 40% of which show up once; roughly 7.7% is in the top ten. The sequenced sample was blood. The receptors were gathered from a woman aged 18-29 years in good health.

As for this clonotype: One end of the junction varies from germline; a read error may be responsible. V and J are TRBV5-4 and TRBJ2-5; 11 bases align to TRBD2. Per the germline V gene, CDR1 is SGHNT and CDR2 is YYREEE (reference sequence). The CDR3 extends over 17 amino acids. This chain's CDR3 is CASTLGLAGGGQGTQYF. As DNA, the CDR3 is TGTGCCAGCACCCTCGGTCTAGCGGGAGGAGGGCAAGGGACCCAGTACTTC.

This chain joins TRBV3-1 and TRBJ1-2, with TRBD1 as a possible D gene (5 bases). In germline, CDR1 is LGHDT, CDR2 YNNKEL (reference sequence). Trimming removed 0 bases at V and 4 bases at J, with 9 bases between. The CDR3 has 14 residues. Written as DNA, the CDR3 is TGTGCCAGCAGCCAAGAAGGGGAGGGCTATGGCTACACCTTC. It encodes CASSQEGEGYGYTF.

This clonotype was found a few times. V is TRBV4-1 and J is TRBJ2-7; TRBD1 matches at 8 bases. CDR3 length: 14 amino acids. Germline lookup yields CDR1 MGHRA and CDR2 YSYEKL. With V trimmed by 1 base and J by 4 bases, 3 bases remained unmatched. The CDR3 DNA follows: TGCGCCAGCAGCCAAGGGCACAGGGGGTACGAGCAGTACTTC. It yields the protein CASSQGHRGYEQYF.

The CDR3 region has the DNA TGTGCCAGCAGCTTGCGGGGACCGGGAGTAGATACGCAGTATTTT. It encodes CASSLRGPGVDTQYF. This sequence joins TRBV11-1 and TRBJ2-3, with D possibly being TRBD2 (6 bases). CDR3 length: 15 residues. CDR1 and CDR2 from the germline V gene are SGHAT and FQDESV (reference sequence). V lost 3 bases, J lost 5 bases, and 15 bases lay in between.

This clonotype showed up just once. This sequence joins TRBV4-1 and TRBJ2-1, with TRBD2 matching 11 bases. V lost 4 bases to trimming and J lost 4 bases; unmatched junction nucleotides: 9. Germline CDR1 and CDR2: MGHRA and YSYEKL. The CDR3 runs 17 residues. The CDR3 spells CASSRTDSGGGYNEQFF. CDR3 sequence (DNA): TGCGCCAGCAGCCGGACGGATAGCGGGGGGGGTTACAATGAGCAGTTCTTC.

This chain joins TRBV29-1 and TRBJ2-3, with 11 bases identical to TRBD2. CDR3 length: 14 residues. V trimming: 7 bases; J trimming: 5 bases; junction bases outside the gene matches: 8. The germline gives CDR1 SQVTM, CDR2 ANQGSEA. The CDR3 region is CSAPGLAVEDTQYF. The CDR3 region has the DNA TGCAGCGCGCCGGGACTAGCGGTTGAAGATACGCAGTATTTT.

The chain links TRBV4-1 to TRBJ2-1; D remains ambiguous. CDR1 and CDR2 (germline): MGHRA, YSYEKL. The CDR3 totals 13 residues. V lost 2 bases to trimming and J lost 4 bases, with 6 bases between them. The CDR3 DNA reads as TGCGCCAGCAGCCAACCCCCGTACAATGAGCAGTTCTTC. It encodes CASSQPPYNEQFF.

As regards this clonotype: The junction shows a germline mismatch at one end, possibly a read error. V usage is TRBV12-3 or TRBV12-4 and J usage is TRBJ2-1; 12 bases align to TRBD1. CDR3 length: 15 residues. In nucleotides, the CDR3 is TGTGCCAGCAGCCAGGGACAGGGGGCGCGAAATGGGCAGTTCTTC. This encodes CASSQGQGARNGQFF.